Listed below are T cell receptor beta chains from one sample, sequenced in a study of cytomegalovirus exposure and HLA in healthy donors. This table comes from immunoSEQ multiplex PCR, and its TCRdb copy is limited to in-frame clones, with some not included. Here the sample spans over 95,000 clones, about 70% being singletons. The sample consisted of PBMCs. The receptors shown here come from a human donor in good health. CDR3s include the opening cysteine and the closing phenylalanine or tryptophan. A D gene is named only where the DNA matches it firmly. Expanded clones are given a class, and other clones once, few, many or no size at all.

-,TRBJ2-2,TRBV29-1,-,TGCAGCGTTGAAGGGAGCACCGGGGAGCTGTTTTTT,CSVEGSTGELFF
-,TRBJ2-3,TRBV5-1,-,TGCGCCAGCAGCTTGAGGGGGACTAAAGGGGCAGATACGCAGTATTTT,CASSLRGTKGADTQYF
-,TRBJ1-4,TRBV5-1,TRBD1,TGCGCCAGCAGCTTGGCTGCAGGGGGCGCGTCAGGGAGTGAAAAACTGTTTTTT,CASSLAAGGASGSEKLFF
few,TRBJ2-7,TRBV4-1,-,TGCGCCAGCAGCCAAGAATGGGAGGCGGGATACGAGCAGTACTTC,CASSQEWEAGYEQYF
-,TRBJ2-5,TRBV5-6,TRBD1,TGTGCCAGCAGCCCATGGACAGGGGAGACCCAGTACTTC,CASSPWTGETQYF
-,TRBJ2-7,TRBV28,TRBD1,TGTGCCAGCAGTCCGCCGGGACAGCTCTACGAGCAGTACTTC,CASSPPGQLYEQYF
-,TRBJ2-1,TRBV7-2,TRBD2,TGTGCCAGCAGCCCCGGCCTCATTTTAGCGGGAGCCCTCTACAATGAGCAGTTCTTC,CASSPGLILAGALYNEQFF
once,TRBJ2-7,TRBV11-2,TRBD1,TGTGCCAGCAGCTTAGCGACAGGGCAGGCTTACGAGCAGTACTTC,CASSLATGQAYEQYF
-,TRBJ1-2,TRBV19,-,TGTGCCAGTAGTAGGGCCCCGGAGGACTATGGCTACACCTTC,CASSRAPEDYGYTF
-,TRBJ2-1,TRBV19,TRBD2,TGTGCCAGTAGTATAGATTGGGAGGGCAGCGTACCAAAGAATGAGCAGTTCTTC,CASSIDWEGSVPKNEQFF
-,TRBJ2-4,TRBV27,TRBD1,TGTGCCAGCAGTTCCCCGGGACAGGGGAAAAACATTCAGTACTTC,CASSSPGQGKNIQYF
-,TRBJ1-2,TRBV4-2,TRBD1,TGTGCCAGCAGCCAAGAGGGACAGGGAGGCTACACCTTC,CASSQEGQGGYTF
-,TRBJ1-2,TRBV28,-,TGTGCCAGCAGTTGGGGAGGAATCGACTATGGCTACACCTTC,CASSWGGIDYGYTF
-,TRBJ1-5,TRBV5-4,-,TGTGCCAGCAGTGCAGGGGGCAATCAGCCCCAGCATTTT,CASSAGGNQPQHF
-,TRBJ1-4,TRBV29-1,-,TGCAGCGTTGAGTGCCCAGGGGTTGGGAATGAAAAACTGTTTTTT,CSVECPGVGNEKLFF
-,TRBJ1-2,TRBV10-3,-,TGTGCCATCAGTGATTTTGGACAGCCTAACTATGGCTACACCTTC,CAISDFGQPNYGYTF
-,TRBJ2-7,TRBV28,-,TGTGCCAGCAGTTCCTATTTCGTCGGACTCCTCGAGCAGTACTTC,CASSSYFVGLLEQYF
-,TRBJ1-4,TRBV25-1,TRBD1,TGTGCCAGCAGTGACCCAGGGGGGTCTAATGAAAAACTGTTTTTT,CASSDPGGSNEKLFF
once,TRBJ1-4,TRBV5-6,-,TGTGCCAGCAGCCTGGGACTGAAGAATGAAAAACTGTTTTTT,CASSLGLKNEKLFF
-,TRBJ2-1,TRBV10-3,TRBD1,TGTGCCATCAGGCCCGGGACAGGGGGCGGTGAGCAGTTCTTC,CAIRPGTGGGEQFF
-,TRBJ2-7,TRBV4-2,TRBD2,TGTGCCAGCAGCCCCACTAGCGGGGAACCCTACGAGCAGTACTTC,CASSPTSGEPYEQYF
-,TRBJ2-5,TRBV7-8,TRBD1,TGTGCCAGCAGCTTAGTTCTACAGGGGGCCAGGGAGACCCAGTACTTC,CASSLVLQGARETQYF
-,TRBJ2-7,TRBV5-1,-,TGCGCCAGCAGCCCCAGGGGCGGTTCCTACGAGCAGTACTTC,CASSPRGGSYEQYF
-,TRBJ1-4,TRBV7-2,TRBD1,TGTGCCAGCAGCTTAGGACAGGGTCTTGAAAAACTGTTTTTT,CASSLGQGLEKLFF
few,TRBJ2-5,TRBV10-3,-,TGTGCCATCAGCCAAGACTTGGGGACCCAGTACTTC,CAISQDLGTQYF
-,TRBJ1-2,TRBV20-1,-,TGCAGTGCTGACGCAGGCTATGGCTACACCTTC,CSADAGYGYTF
-,TRBJ1-4,TRBV2,TRBD1,TGTGCCAGCAGTGGGGGACAGGGACGGGAAAAACTGTTTTTT,CASSGGQGREKLFF
once,TRBJ2-3,TRBV27,TRBD2,TGTGCCAGCAGTCCCCGGACTAGATGGGCCACAGATACGCAGTATTTT,CASSPRTRWATDTQYF
-,TRBJ2-7,TRBV18,TRBD1,TGTGCCAGCTCGCAGGGGGCCTACGAGCAGTACTTC,CASSQGAYEQYF
few,TRBJ2-3,TRBV7-2,TRBD2,TGTGCCAGCAGCTTTCAAACGGGGGGAAATAGCGGGGCCCTGAGGGCGCAGTATTTT,CASSFQTGGNSGALRAQYF
-,TRBJ1-6,TRBV29-1,TRBD1,TGCAGCGTTGGGGACAGTTCTAATTCACCCCTCCACTTT,CSVGDSSNSPLHF
-,TRBJ1-3,TRBV5-4,TRBD1,TGTGCCAGCAGCTTGCGTGCAGGGGGGCGTTCTGGAAACACCATATATTTT,CASSLRAGGRSGNTIYF
-,TRBJ2-5,TRBV15,-,TGTGCCACCAGCAGAGATCAGGGGTCGGAGACCCAGTACTTC,CATSRDQGSETQYF
-,TRBJ2-5,TRBV11-2,TRBD1,TGTGCCAGCAGCACGGACAGGGGGAGCGAGACCCAGTACTTC,CASSTDRGSETQYF
few,TRBJ2-1,TRBV6-1,TRBD1,TGTGCCAGCAGGAAACAGGGGGCCATGATAGATGAGCAGTTCTTC,CASRKQGAMIDEQFF
-,TRBJ2-1,TRBV6-4,TRBD1,TGTGCCAGCAGTGCCGGACAGGGGGTCCGCAATGAGCAGTTCTTC,CASSAGQGVRNEQFF
once,TRBJ1-4,TRBV5-5,-,TGTGCCAGCAGCTTATACGGTTCTAATGAAAAACTGTTTTTT,CASSLYGSNEKLFF
-,TRBJ1-2,TRBV28,TRBD1,TGTGCCAGTAAAACAGGGGGTCGTGGCTACACCTTC,CASKTGGRGYTF
-,TRBJ2-1,TRBV29-1,-,TGCAGCGTTGAACGCCTGGACGGAGGGGATTCCCTACAGGAGCAGTTCTTC,CSVERLDGGDSLQEQFF
-,TRBJ2-3,TRBV19,TRBD1,TGTGCCAGTAGAAACAGGGGGCCTGTAGATACGCAGTATTTT,CASRNRGPVDTQYF
-,TRBJ2-7,TRBV28,TRBD1,TGTGCCAGCAGGCGACAGGGAAGTCCCTACGAGCAGTACTTC,CASRRQGSPYEQYF
once,TRBJ1-2,TRBV28,-,TGTGCCAGCTTTGACAGGTTCAACTATGGCTACACCTTC,CASFDRFNYGYTF
-,TRBJ2-7,TRBV10-1,TRBD1,TGCGCCAGCAGTGAACGGGACAGGGGGCTACACGAGCAGTACTTC,CASSERDRGLHEQYF
-,TRBJ1-1,TRBV28,TRBD1,TGTGCCAGCAGATTGCCGGGACAGCTGAACACTGAAGCTTTCTTT,CASRLPGQLNTEAFF
-,TRBJ1-3,TRBV2,-,TGTGCCACCCAACTTAGCTCTGGAAACACCATATATTTT,CATQLSSGNTIYF
-,TRBJ2-1,TRBV4-1,-,TGCGCCAGCAGCCAACGGGGAGGTAGGAATGAGCAGTTCTTC,CASSQRGGRNEQFF
-,TRBJ1-5,TRBV28,TRBD1,TGTGCCAGCAGTCCCAGGGGGGACGGCAATCAGCCCCAGCATTTT,CASSPRGDGNQPQHF